What follows is one T cell receptor beta chain and its context. Its specific antigen is unknown. Base-call qualities are not available, and no considerably larger clone is one nucleotide away. These data are taken from a study of OX40 agonist ivuxolimab in advanced cancers. About the full investigation: Ivuxolimab was a fully human IgG2 agonistic monoclonal antibody targeting the costimulatory receptor OX40 (CD134). Intravenous ivuxolimab was administered to patients every 2 weeks at six dose levels: 0.01, 0.1, 0.3, 1.5, 3 and 10 mg/kg. Of the approximately 50 dose-escalation patients, hepatocellular carcinoma was present in about 20, melanoma in around 15, renal cell carcinoma in 9 and head and neck cancer in 9. A male proportion of approximately 83% and a mean age of approximately 60 years, ranging from roughly 23 to 79, were recorded for the dose-escalation cohort. Prior anti-PD-1, anti-PD-L1 or anti-CTLA-4 therapy was permitted, and checkpoint inhibitors had been received by about 44% of dose-escalation patients. Partial responses occurred in three dose-escalation patients, of whom one had hepatocellular carcinoma and two had cutaneous melanoma. The purpose of peripheral TCRbeta sequencing was to test whether ivuxolimab changed TCR sequence diversity and led to clonal T-cell expansion. The monotherapy dose-escalation portion (N ≈ 52 patients) of the phase I ivuxolimab trial is reported in the paper.

Points the paper makes about the study in general: After ivuxolimab, CD8+ T cells had more expanded clones than CD4+ T cells on average. At doses from 0.1 to 3.0 mg/kg, clonal expansion was seen in both CD4+ and CD8+ blood T cells between baseline and week 6. The antigen specificity of the peripheral T cells that underwent clonal expansion was not determined. Low levels of normalized T-cell clonal expansion were also shown by some nonresponding patients. In partial responders in the 0.1-3.0 mg/kg groups, normalized peripheral clonal expansion was found to be among the lowest, especially among CD8+ T cells.

For CDR1 and CDR2, the germline V gene lists SGHDT and YYEEEE. The CDR3 holds 15 amino acids from the cysteine to the phenylalanine. Only the CDR3 portion is preserved as DNA: 45 bases, with reading frame beginning at the first base. V loses 0 bases of germline sequence and J loses 0 bases, and the interval between the two ends is 9 bases. To sequence the TCRbeta CDR3 region, genomic DNA was isolated from the sorted cells. TCRbeta CDR3 regions were sequenced using the immunoSEQ Assay. Here the immuneACCESS table is served through TCRdb, limited to in-frame sequences with V and J called. Missing clones are a known gap in these copies; in checked studies unresolved V genes cover under half, and the rest lacks a known reason. The sample profile shows 97,000 or so clones; around 91% of them were found once. The ten largest clones take up 0.15% to 0.2% of the sample. Patients with autoimmune disease history or receiving systemic immunosuppression were excluded from the trial. Peripheral blood for TCR sequencing was collected from all dose cohorts at baseline, on cycle 4 day 1, and on cycle 7 day 1. Samples were obtained from an open-label, multicenter, first-in-human phase I dose-escalation trial of ivuxolimab. Adults with locally advanced or metastatic melanoma, renal cell, hepatocellular, or head and neck squamous cell carcinoma were enrolled in the trial. Before TCR sequencing, CD4+ T cells and CD8+ T cells from peripheral blood were sorted into separate populations.

This TCR came from an adult with an advanced solid tumor such as melanoma, head and neck, liver or kidney cancer. Here the chain combines TRBV5-6 and TRBJ1-2, with no reliable assignment of the D segment. The specimen comprised CD4+ or CD8+ T cells sorted from blood, sampled in a trial of the OX40 agonist ivuxolimab. The CDR3 region has the sequence CASSLGRQANYGYTF. The base sequence is TGTGCCAGCAGCTTGGGCAGGCAAGCTAACTATGGCTACACCTTC.